This T cell receptor (beta chain) was obtained from a study of blood T cells in healthy people across ages. It was with a sample-barcoded 5' primer and a J-beta primer mix that a second PCR of roughly 7 to 12 cycles was run. TCRdb re-called the 5' RACE reads with MiXCR, one entry per CDR3 protein. The table has 1.6 million or so distinct CDR3 sequences, 34% seen once. The CDR3 runs to 14 residues. The germline gives CDR1 LNHDA, CDR2 SQIVND (reference sequence). V was pared by 5 bases and J by 6 bases, with 10 bases of the junction left unmatched. PBMCs, at least 6 million per sample, were isolated. The sample taken for sequencing was blood. The origin of this receptor is a young woman in good health. The chain carries TRBV19 and TRBJ2-7; 7 bases match TRBD1. Written as DNA, the CDR3 is TGTGCCAGTAGTGCCCCGACAGGGATGGGCGAGCAGTACTTC. Translation gives CASSAPTGMGEQYF.